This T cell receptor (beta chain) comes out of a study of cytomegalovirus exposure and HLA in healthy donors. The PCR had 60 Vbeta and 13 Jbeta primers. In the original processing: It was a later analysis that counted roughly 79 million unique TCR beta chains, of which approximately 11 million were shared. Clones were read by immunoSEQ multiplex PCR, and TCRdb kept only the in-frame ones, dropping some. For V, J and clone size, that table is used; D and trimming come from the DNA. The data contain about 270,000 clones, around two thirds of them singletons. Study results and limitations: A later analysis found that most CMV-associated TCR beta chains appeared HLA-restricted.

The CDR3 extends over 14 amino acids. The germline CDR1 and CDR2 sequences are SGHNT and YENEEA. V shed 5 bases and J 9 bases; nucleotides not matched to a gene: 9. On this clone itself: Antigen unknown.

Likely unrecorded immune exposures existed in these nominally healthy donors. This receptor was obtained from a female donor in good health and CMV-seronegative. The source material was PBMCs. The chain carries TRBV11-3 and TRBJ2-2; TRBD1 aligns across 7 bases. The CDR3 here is CASSRGRDSRELFF. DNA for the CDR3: TGTGCCAGCAGCCGAGGAAGGGACAGCCGGGAGCTGTTTTTT.